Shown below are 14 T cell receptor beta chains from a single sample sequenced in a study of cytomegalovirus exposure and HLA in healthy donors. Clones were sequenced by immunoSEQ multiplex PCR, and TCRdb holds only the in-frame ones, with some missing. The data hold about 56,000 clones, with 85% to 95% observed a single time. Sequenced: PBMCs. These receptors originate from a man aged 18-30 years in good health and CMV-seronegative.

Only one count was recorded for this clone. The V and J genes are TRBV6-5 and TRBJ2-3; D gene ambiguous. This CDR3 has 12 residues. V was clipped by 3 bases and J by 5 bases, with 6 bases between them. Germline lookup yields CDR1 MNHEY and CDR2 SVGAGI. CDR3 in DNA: TGTGCCAGCAGTTATATCGGAGATACGCAGTATTTT. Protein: CASSYIGDTQYF.

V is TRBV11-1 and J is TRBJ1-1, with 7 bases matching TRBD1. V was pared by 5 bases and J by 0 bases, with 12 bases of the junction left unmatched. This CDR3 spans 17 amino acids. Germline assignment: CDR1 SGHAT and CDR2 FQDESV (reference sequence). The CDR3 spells CASSRGDSLIMNTEAFF. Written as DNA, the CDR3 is TGTGCCAGCAGCAGGGGGGACAGCCTAATCATGAACACTGAAGCTTTCTTT. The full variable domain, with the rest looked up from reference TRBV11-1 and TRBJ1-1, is EAEVAQSPRYKITEKSQAVAFWCDPISGHATLYWYRQILGQGPELLVQFQDESVVDDSQLPKDRFSAERLKGVDSTLKIQPAELGDSAMYLCASSRGDSLIMNTEAFFGQGTRLTVV.

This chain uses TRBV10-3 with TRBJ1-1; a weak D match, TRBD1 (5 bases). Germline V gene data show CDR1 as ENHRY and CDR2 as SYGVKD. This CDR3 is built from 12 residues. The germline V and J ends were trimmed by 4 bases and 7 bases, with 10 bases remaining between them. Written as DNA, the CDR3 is TGTGCCATCAGTGGGGGTCAGGGTGAAGCTTTCTTT. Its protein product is CAISGGQGEAFF.

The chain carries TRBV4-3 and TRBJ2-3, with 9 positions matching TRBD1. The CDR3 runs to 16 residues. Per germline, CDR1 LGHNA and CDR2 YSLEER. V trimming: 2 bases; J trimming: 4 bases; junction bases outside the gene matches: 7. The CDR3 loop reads CASSQTGQGMSDTQYF. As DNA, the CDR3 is TGCGCCAGCAGCCAAACGGGACAGGGAATGTCAGATACGCAGTATTTT.

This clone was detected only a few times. CDR3 sequence reads: CASRFRAGTEAFF. Here the CDR3 DNA reads TGCGCCAGCAGATTCAGGGCTGGCACTGAAGCTTTCTTT. V is TRBV10-2 and J is TRBJ1-1; D is possibly TRBD1 (5 bases). In germline, CDR1 is WSHSY, CDR2 SAAADI. V lost 6 bases and J 4 bases, leaving 12 bases between the germline ends. This CDR3 has 13 residues.

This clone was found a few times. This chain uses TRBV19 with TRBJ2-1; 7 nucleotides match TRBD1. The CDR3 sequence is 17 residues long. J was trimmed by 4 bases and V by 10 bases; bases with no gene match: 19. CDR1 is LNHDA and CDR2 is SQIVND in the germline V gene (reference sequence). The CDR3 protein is CATPQGVDVLWYNEQFF. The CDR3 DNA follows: TGTGCCACCCCCCAGGGGGTCGATGTCCTTTGGTACAATGAGCAGTTCTTC.

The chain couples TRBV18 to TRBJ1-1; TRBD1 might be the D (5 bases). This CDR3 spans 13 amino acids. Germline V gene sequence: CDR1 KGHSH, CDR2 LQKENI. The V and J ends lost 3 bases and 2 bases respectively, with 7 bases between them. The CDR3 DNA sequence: TGTGCCAGCTCACCGCAGGGAAACACTGAAGCTTTCTTT. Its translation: CASSPQGNTEAFF.

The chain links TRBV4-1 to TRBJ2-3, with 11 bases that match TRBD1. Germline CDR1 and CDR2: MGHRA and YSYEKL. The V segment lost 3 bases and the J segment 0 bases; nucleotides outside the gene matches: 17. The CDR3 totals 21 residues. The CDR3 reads CASSHPMSGTGGLTSTDTQYF. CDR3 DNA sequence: TGCGCCAGCAGCCATCCGATGTCCGGGACAGGGGGGCTAACGAGCACAGATACGCAGTATTTT.

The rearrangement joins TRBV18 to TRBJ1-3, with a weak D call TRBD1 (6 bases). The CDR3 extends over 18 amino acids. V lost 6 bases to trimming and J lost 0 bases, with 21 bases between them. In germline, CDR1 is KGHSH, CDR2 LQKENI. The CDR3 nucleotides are TGTGCCAGCTCTCAGACAGGCGGAACAACCAGCTCTGGAAACACCATATATTTT. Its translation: CASSQTGGTTSSGNTIYF.

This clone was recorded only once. The CDR3 reads CASRIAGITYNEQFF. The CDR3, as DNA: TGTGCCAGCAGGATAGCGGGAATTACCTACAATGAGCAGTTCTTC. V gene TRBV7-9 combines with J gene TRBJ2-1; 8 bases agree with TRBD2. CDR3 size: 15 residues. Per the germline V gene, CDR1 is SEHNR and CDR2 is FQNEAQ (reference sequence). Trimming cost V 6 bases and J 2 bases; bases outside gene matches: 6.

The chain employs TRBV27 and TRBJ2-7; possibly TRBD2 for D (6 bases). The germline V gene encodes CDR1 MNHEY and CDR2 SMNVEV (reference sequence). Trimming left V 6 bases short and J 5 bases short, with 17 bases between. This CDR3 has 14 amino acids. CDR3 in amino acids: CASSPTSFEDEQYF. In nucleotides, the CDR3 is TGTGCCAGCAGCCCGACTAGTTTTGAGGACGAGCAGTACTTC.

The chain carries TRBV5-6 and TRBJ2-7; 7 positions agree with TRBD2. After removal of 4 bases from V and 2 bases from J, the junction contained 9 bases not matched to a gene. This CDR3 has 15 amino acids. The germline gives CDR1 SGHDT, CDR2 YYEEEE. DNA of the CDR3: TGTGCCAGCAGCGCGGGGGTGGCGGCAACCTACGAGCAGTACTTC. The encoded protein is CASSAGVAATYEQYF.

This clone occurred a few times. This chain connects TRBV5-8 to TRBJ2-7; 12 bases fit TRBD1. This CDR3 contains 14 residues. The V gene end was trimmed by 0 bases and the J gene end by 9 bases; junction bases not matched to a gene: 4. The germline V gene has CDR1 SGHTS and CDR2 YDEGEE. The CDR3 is CASSLGDRGLRQYF. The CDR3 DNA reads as TGTGCCAGCAGCTTGGGGGACAGGGGGCTCAGGCAGTACTTC.

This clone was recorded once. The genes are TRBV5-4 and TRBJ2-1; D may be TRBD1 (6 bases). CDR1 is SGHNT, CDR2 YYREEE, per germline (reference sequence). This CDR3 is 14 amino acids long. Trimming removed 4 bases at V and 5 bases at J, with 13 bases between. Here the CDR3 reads CASSPSAGDNEQFF. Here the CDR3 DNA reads TGTGCCAGCAGCCCTTCGGCAGGGGACAATGAGCAGTTCTTC.